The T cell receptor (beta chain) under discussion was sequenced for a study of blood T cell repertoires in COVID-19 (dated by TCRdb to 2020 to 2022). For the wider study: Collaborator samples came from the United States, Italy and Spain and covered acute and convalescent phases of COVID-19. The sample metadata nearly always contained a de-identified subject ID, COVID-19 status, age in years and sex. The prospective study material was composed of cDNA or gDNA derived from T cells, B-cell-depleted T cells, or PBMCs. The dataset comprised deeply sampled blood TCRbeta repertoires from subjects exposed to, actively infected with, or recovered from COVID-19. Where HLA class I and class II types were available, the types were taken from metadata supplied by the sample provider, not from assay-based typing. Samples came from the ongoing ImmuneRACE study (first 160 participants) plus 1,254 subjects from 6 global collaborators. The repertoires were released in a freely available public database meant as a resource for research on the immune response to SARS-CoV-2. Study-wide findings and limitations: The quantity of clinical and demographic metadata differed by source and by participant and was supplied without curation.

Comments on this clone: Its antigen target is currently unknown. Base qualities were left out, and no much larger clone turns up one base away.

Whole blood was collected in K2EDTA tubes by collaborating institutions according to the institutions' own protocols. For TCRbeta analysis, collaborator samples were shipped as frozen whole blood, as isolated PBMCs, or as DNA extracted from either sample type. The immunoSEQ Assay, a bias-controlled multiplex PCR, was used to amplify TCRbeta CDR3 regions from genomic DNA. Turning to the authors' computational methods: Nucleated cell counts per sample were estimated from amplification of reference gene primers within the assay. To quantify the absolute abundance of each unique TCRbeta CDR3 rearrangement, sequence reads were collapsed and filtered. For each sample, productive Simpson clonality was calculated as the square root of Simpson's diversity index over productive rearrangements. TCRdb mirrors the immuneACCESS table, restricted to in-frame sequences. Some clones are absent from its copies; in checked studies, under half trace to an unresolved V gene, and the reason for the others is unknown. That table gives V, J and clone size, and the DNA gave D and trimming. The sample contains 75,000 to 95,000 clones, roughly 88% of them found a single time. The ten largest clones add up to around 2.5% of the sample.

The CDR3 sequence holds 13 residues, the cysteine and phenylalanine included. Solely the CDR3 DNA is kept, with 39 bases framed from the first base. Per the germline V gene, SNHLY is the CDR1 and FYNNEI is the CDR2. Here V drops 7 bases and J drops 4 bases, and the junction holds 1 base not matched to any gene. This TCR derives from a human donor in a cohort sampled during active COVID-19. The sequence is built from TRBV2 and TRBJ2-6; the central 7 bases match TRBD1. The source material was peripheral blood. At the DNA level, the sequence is TGTGCCAGCACGGGACAGGGGGCCAACGTCCTGACTTTC. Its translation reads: CASTGQGANVLTF.